These T cell receptor beta chains were read from a single sample in a study of monozygotic twins with inflammatory bowel disease. Using the 5' RACE reads, TCRdb records one entry per CDR3 protein without DNA. This repertoire includes 88,000 or so distinct CDR3 sequences. The sequenced sample was blood. All receptors come from a human donor with ulcerative colitis or Crohn's disease, or a healthy co-twin of an affected twin (not recorded which). Each CDR3 is given with its conserved first and last residue.

V: TRBV7-8
J: TRBJ2-7
CDR3: CASSLGVAGALDYEQYF

V: TRBV15
J: TRBJ1-5
CDR3: CATKQGAGGNQPQHF

V: TRBV5-1
J: TRBJ1-5
CDR3: CASSFGGGADQPQHF

V: TRBV19
J: TRBJ2-7
CDR3: CASSMTGGSISGEQYF

V: TRBV19
J: TRBJ1-5
CDR3: CASSTDHHRGQPQHF

V: TRBV5-1
J: TRBJ1-2
CDR3: CASSLVTAGYGYTF

V: TRBV12-3/TRBV12-4
J: TRBJ1-2
CDR3: CASSSYGGRGGYTF

V: TRBV5-1
J: TRBJ1-1
CDR3: CASSRPPGGAFF

V: TRBV29-1
J: TRBJ1-1
CDR3: CSVGVDRVKNTEAFF

V: TRBV27
J: TRBJ2-7
CDR3: CASKWSQGVGEQYF

V: TRBV5-1
J: TRBJ2-3
CDR3: CASSGGRGNTDTQYF

V: TRBV5-6
J: TRBJ2-2
CDR3: CASSLQGWSTGELFF

V: TRBV11-3
J: TRBJ2-7
CDR3: CASSLDPTGSGEQYF

V: TRBV12-3/TRBV12-4
J: TRBJ1-1
CDR3: CASSLILGGQGAKF

V: TRBV2
J: TRBJ2-3
CDR3: CASSEAWAHSAGGPDTQYF

V: TRBV6-6
J: TRBJ2-7
CDR3: CASRPGTAIREQYF

V: TRBV7-9
J: TRBJ2-4
CDR3: CASSSLNGENIQYF

V: TRBV11-2
J: TRBJ2-3
CDR3: CASSLRMTTSGGTDTQYF

V: TRBV5-6
J: TRBJ1-6
CDR3: CASSSSSYTANSPLHF

V: TRBV2
J: TRBJ1-2
CDR3: CASSMDRGGGYTF

V: TRBV20-1
J: TRBJ1-2
CDR3: CSARYRDYGYTF

V: TRBV6-1
J: TRBJ1-2
CDR3: CASSRTGTHYGYTF

V: TRBV2
J: TRBJ1-1
CDR3: CASSGKRANTEAFF

V: TRBV12-3/TRBV12-4
J: TRBJ2-5
CDR3: CASSLYGSGGTRETQYF

V: TRBV13
J: TRBJ2-7
CDR3: CASSLRTSVYEQYF

V: TRBV4-1
J: TRBJ1-5
CDR3: CASSQEWAPGFGQPQHF